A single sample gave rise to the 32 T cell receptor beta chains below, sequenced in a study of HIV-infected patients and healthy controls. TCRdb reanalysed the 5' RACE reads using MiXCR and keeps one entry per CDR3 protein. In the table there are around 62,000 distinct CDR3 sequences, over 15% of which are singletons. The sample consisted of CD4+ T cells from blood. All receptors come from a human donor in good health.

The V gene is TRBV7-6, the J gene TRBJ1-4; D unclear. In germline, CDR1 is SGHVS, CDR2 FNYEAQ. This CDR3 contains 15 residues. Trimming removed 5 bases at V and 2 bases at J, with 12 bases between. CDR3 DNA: TGTGCCAGCAGCCAACTAGCTGGCACTAATGAAAAACTGTTTTTT. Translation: CASSQLAGTNEKLFF.

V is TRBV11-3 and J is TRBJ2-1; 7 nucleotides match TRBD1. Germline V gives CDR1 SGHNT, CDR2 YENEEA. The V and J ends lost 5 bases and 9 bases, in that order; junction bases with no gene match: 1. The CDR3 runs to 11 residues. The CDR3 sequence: CASSRDSEQFF. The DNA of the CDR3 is TGTGCCAGCAGCCGGGACAGTGAGCAGTTCTTC.

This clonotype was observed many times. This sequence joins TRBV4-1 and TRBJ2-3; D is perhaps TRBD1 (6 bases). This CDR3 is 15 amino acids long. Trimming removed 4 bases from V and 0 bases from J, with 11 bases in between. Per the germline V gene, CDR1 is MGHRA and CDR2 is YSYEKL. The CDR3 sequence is CASSLRQASTDTQYF. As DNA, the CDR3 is TGCGCCAGCAGCCTTCGACAGGCCAGCACAGATACGCAGTATTTT.

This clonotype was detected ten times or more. The CDR3 loop reads CSARGYNSPLHF. In DNA, the CDR3 is TGCAGTGCTAGGGGATATAATTCACCCCTCCACTTT. The chain links TRBV20-1 to TRBJ1-6; D call uncertain. This CDR3 comprises 12 residues. With 3 bases removed from V and 4 bases from J, the gap between germline ends came to 4 bases. The germline gives CDR1 DFQATT, CDR2 SNEGSKA (reference sequence).

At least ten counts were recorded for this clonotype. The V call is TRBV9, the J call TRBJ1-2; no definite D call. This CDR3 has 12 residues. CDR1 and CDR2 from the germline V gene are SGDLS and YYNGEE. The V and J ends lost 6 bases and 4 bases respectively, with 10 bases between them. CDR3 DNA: TGTGCCAGCATCCCCAGGAGCTATGGCTACACCTTC. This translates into CASIPRSYGYTF.

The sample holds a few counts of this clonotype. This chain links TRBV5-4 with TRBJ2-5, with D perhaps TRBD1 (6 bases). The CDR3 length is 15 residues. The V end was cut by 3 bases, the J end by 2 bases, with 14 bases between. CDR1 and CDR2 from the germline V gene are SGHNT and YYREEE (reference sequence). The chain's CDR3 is CASSSGQSTQETQYF. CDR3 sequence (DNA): TGTGCCAGCAGCTCCGGACAGTCGACTCAAGAGACCCAGTACTTC.

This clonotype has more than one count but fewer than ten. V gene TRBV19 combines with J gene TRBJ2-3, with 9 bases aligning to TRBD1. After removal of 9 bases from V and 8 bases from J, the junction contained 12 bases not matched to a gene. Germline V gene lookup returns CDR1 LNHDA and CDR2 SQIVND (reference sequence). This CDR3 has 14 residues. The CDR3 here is CASLPGQGVGTQYF. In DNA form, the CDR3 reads TGTGCCAGCCTTCCGGGACAGGGAGTAGGTACGCAGTATTTT.

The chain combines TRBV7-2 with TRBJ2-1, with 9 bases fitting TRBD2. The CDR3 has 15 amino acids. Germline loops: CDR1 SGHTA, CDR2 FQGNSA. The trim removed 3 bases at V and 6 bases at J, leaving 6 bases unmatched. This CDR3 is CASSFPAGGINEQFF. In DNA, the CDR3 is TGTGCCAGCAGCTTCCCAGCGGGGGGAATCAATGAGCAGTTCTTC.

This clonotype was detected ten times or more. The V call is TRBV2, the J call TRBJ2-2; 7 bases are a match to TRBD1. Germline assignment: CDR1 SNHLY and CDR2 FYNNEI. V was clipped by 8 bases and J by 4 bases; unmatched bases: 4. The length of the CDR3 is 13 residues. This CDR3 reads CASRTGVTGELFF. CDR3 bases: TGTGCCAGCCGGACAGGAGTCACCGGGGAGCTGTTTTTT.

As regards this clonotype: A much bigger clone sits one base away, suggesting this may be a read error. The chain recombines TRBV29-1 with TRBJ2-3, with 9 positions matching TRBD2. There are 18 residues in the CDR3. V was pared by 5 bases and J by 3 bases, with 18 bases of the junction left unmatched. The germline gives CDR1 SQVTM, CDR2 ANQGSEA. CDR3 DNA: TGCAGCGTTCTCGACAGGCCCCGCCGGACTAGCGCTACAGATACGCAGTATTTT. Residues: CSVLDRPRRTSATDTQYF.

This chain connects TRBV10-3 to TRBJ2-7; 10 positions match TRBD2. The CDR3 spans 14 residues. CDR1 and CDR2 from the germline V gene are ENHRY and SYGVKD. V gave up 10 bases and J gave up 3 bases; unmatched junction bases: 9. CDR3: CATLRPSGSYEQYF. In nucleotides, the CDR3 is TGTGCCACATTACGGCCTAGCGGGAGCTACGAGCAGTACTTC.

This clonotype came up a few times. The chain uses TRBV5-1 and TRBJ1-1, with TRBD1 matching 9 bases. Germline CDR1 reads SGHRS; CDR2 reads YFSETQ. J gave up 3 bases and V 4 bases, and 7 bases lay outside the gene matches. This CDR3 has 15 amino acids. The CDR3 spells CASSPVQGADTEAFF. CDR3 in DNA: TGCGCCAGCAGCCCGGTACAGGGGGCGGACACTGAAGCTTTCTTT.

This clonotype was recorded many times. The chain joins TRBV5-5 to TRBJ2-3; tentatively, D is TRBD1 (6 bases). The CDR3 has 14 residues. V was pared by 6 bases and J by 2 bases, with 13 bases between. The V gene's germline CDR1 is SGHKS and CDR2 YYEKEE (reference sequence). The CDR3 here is CASIGQGYTDTQYF. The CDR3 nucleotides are TGTGCCAGCATTGGGCAGGGGTACACAGATACGCAGTATTTT.

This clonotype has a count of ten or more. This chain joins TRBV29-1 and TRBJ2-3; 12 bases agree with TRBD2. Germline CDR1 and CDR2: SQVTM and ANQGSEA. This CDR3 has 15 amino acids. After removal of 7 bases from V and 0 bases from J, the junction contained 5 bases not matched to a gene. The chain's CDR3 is CSAGLAGSSTDTQYF. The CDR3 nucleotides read TGCAGCGCAGGACTAGCGGGGTCTAGCACAGATACGCAGTATTTT.

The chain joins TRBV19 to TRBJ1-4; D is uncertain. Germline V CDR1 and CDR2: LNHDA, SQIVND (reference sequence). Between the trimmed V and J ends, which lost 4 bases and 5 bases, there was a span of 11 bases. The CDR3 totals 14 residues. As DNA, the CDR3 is TGTGCCAGTAGTAAGGGCGGCCACAATGAAAAACTGTTTTTT. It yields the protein CASSKGGHNEKLFF.

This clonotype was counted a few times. In DNA, the CDR3 is TGCGCCAGCAGATGGGATACAGAGGCCAGCACTGAAGCTTTCTTT. Encoded protein: CASRWDTEASTEAFF. The V gene is TRBV23-1, the J gene TRBJ1-1; D remains unclear. TRBV23-1 carries the ORF label, with uncertain function. Trimming stripped 6 bases from V and 4 bases from J, with 18 bases between. The CDR3 is 15 residues long.

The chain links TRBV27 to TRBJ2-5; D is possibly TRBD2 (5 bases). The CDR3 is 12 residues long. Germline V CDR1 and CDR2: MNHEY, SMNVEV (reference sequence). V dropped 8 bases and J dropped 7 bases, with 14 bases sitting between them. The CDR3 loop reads CASGGPWATQYF. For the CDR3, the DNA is TGTGCCAGCGGCGGGCCCTGGGCGACCCAGTACTTC.

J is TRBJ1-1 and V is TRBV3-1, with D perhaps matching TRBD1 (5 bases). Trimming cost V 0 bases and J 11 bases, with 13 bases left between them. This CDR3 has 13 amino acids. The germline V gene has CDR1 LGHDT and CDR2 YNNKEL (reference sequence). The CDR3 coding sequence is TGTGCCAGCAGCCAAGACGGCAAGGGGCGGGCTTTCTTT. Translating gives CASSQDGKGRAFF.

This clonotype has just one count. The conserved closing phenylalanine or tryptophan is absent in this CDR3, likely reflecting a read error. The CDR3 here is CAWKVPSGTEAFL. The CDR3, as DNA: TGTGCCTGGAAGGTCCCCTCGGGCACTGAAGCTTTCCTT. The genes are TRBV30 and TRBJ1-1; D gene uncertain. CDR1 is GTSNPN, CDR2 SVGIG, per germline (reference sequence). V was pared by 4 bases and J by 4 bases, with 13 bases between. The length of the CDR3 is 13 residues.

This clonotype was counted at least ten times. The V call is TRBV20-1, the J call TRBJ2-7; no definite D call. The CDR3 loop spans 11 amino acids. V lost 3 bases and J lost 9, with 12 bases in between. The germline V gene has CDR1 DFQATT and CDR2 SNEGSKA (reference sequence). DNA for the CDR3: TGCAGTGCTAGGGATGGGGTTGGGCAGTACTTC. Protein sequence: CSARDGVGQYF.

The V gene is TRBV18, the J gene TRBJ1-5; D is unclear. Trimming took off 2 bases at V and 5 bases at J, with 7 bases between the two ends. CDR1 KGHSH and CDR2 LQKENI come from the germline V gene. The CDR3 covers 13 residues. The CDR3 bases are TGTGCCAGCTCACCAACAAGGGATCAGCCCCAGCATTTT. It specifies CASSPTRDQPQHF.

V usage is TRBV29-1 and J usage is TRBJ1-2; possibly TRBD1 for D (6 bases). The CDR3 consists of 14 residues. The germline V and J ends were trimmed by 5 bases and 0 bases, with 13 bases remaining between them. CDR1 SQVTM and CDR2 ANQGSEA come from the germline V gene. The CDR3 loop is CSVRTGSPNYGYTF. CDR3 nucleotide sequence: TGCAGCGTTAGAACAGGGAGTCCTAACTATGGCTACACCTTC.

The chain's CDR3 is CASSRELYSGNTIYF. The CDR3, as DNA: TGTGCCAGCAGCCGTGAGCTCTACTCTGGAAACACCATATATTTT. The chain joins TRBV12-3 or TRBV12-4 to TRBJ1-3; D is undetermined. V lost 6 bases, J lost 0 bases, and 12 bases lay in between. CDR3 length: 15 amino acids.

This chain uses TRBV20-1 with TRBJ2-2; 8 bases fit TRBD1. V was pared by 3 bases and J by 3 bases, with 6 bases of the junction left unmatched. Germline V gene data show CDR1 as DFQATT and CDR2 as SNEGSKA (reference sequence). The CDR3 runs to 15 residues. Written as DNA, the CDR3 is TGCAGTGCTAGGACAGGGGAGAGGTACACCGGGGAGCTGTTTTTT. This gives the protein CSARTGERYTGELFF.

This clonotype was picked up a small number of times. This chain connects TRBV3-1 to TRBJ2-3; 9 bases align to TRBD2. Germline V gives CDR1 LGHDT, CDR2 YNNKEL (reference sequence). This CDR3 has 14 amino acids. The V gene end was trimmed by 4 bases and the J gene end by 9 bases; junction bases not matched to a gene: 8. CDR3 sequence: CASSLEGGLATQYF. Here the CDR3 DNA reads TGTGCCAGCAGCCTCGAAGGGGGACTAGCCACGCAGTATTTT.

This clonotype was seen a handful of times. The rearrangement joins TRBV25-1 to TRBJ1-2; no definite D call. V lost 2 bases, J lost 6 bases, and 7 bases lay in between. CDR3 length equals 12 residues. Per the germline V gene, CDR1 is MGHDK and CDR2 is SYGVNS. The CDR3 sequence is CASSEPPNGYTF. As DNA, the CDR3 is TGTGCCAGCAGTGAACCCCCGAATGGCTACACCTTC.

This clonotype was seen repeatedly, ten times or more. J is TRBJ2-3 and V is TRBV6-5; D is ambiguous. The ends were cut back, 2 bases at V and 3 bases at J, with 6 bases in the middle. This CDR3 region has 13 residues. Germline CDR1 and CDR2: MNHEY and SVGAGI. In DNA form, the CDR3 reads TGTGCCAGCAGTTACCAGGAGACAGATACGCAGTATTTT. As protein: CASSYQETDTQYF.

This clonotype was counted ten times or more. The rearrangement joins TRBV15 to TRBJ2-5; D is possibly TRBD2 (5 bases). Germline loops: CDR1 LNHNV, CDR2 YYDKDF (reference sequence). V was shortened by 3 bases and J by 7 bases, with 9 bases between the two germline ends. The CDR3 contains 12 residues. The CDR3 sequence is CATSREASTQYF. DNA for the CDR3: TGTGCCACCAGCAGGGAGGCTTCGACCCAGTACTTC. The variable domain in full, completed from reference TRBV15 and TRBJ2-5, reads DAMVIQNPRYQVTQFGKPVTLSCSQTLNHNVMYWYQQKSSQAPKLLFHYYDKDFNNEADTPDNFQSRRPNTSFCFLDIRSPGLGDTAMYLCATSREASTQYFGPGTRLLVL.

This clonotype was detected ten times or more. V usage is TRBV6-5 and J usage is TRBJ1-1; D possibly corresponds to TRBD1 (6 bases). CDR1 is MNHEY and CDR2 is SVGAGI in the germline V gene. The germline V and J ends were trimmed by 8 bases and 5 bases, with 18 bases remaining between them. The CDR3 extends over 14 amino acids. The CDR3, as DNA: TGTGCCAGCCGAAAGACAGGTTTGACTACTGAAGCTTTCTTT. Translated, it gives CASRKTGLTTEAFF.

CDR3 DNA: TGTGCCAGTAGTATTATGAGGGGTAATCAGCCCCAGCATTTT. Translated: CASSIMRGNQPQHF. V usage is TRBV19 and J usage is TRBJ1-5; weak D call: TRBD1 (5 bases). The V end lost 3 bases, the J end lost 4 bases, and 10 bases lay between the germline ends. The V gene's germline CDR1 is LNHDA and CDR2 SQIVND (reference sequence). The CDR3 sequence is 14 residues long.

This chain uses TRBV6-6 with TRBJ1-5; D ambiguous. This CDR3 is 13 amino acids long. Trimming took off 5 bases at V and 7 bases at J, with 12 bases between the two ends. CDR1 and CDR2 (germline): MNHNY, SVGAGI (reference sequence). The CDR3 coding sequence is TGTGCCAGCAGTCCCAGTTCGGGGCAGCCCCAGCATTTT. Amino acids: CASSPSSGQPQHF.

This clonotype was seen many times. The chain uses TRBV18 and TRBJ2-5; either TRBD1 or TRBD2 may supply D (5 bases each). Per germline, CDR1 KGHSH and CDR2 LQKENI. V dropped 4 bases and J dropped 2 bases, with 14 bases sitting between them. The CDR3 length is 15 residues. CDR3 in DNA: TGTGCCAGCTCACAACTTCCGGGACCTCAAGAGACCCAGTACTTC. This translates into CASSQLPGPQETQYF.